This T cell receptor (beta chain) was sequenced during a study of T cells in localized non-small cell lung cancer. Findings and caveats of the study: Uninvolved adjacent lung, not tumor, had the highest T cell clonality.

Germline CDR1 is SGDLS and CDR2 is YYNGEE. The V and J ends lost 2 bases and 5 bases, in that order; junction bases with no gene match: 7. The CDR3 loop spans 16 amino acids. Regarding this clone: Its specificity is not known.

Clones were sequenced by immunoSEQ multiplex PCR, and TCRdb holds only the in-frame ones, with some missing. Of approximately 57,000 clones listed, 80% to 90% are singletons. The chain couples TRBV9 to TRBJ1-3, with 10 bases matching TRBD1. This specimen consisted of peripheral blood, obtained before any cancer treatment. The clonotype comes from a woman aged 40 to 75 with stage I lung adenocarcinoma. The CDR3 reads CASSVYDRGQRNTIYF. Written as DNA, the CDR3 is TGTGCCAGCAGCGTTTACGACAGGGGGCAAAGAAACACCATATATTTT.